This T cell receptor beta chain was obtained from a study of blood T cell repertoires in COVID-19. In the study overall: PBMCs, B-cell-depleted T cells, or T cells were the source of the cDNA or gDNA that made up the material.

CDR1 is MDHEN and CDR2 is SYDVKM in the germline V gene. The CDR3 sequence is 12 residues long. Trimming left V 4 bases short and J 5 bases short, with 7 bases between. As handled by the study authors: Scientists estimated how many nucleated cells there were by amplifying reference gene primers. The assay was immunoSEQ multiplex PCR, and TCRdb's table has in-frame clones only and misses some. V, J and clone size reflect that table, while D and trimming were determined from the DNA. In the table there are approximately 110,000 clones, more than 60% of which are singletons. The source is a man aged 65-85 years with active or convalescent COVID-19. Sequencing was performed on peripheral blood. The chain links TRBV28 to TRBJ2-3; tentative D call: TRBD2 (5 bases). CDR3 coding DNA: TGTGCCAGCAGTTCCGGGATAGATACGCAGTATTTT. Translated: CASSSGIDTQYF.